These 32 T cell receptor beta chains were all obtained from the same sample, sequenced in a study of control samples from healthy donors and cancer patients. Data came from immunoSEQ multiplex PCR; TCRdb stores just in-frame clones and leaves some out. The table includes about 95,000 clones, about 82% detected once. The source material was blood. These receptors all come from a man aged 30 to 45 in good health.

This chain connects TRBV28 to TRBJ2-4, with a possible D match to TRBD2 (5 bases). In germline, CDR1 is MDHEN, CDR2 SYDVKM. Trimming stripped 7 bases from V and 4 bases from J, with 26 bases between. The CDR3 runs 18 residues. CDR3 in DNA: TGTGCCAGCACCACTTCACCCCAAGTCGCCGGGGTTAAAAACATTCAGTACTTC. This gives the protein CASTTSPQVAGVKNIQYF.

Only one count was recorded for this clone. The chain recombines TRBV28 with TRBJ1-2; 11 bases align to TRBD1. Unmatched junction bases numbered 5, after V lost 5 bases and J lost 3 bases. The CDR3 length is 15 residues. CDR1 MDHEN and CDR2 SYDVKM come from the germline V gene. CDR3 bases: TGTGCCAGCAGTATGTGGACAGGGGGCTACTATGGCTACACCTTC. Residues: CASSMWTGGYYGYTF.

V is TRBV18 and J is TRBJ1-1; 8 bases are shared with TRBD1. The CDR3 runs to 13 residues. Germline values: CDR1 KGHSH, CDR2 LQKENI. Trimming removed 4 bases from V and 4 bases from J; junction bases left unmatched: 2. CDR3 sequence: CASSLQGGTEAFF. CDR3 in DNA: TGTGCCAGCTCACTACAGGGGGGCACTGAAGCTTTCTTT.

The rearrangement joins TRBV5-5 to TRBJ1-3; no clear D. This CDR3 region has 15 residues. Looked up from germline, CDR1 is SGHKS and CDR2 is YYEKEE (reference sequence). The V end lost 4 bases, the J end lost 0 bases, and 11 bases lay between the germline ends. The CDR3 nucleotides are TGTGCCAGCAGCCGGACGGACGACTCTGGAAACACCATATATTTT. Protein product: CASSRTDDSGNTIYF.

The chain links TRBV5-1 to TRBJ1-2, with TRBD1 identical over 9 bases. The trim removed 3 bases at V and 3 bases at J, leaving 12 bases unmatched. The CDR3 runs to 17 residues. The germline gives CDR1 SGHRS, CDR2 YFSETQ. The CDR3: CASSSFPQGADDYGYTF. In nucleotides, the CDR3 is TGCGCCAGCAGCTCCTTTCCACAGGGGGCGGACGACTATGGCTACACCTTC.

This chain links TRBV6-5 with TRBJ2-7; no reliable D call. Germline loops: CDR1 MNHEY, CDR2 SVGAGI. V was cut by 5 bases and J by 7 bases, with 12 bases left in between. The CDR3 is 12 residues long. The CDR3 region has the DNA TGTGCCAGCAGTCCCGGTATGGGTGAGCAGTACTTC. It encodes CASSPGMGEQYF.

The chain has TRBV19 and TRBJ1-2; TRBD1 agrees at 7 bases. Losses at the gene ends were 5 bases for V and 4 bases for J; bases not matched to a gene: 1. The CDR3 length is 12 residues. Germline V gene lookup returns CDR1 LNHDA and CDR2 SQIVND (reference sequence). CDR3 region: CASSRQGYGYTF. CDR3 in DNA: TGTGCCAGTAGTCGACAGGGCTATGGCTACACCTTC.

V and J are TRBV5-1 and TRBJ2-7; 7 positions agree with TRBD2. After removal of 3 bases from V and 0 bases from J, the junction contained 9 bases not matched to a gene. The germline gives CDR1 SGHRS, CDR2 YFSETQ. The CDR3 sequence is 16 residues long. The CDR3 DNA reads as TGCGCCAGCAGCTCGGTTCCTAGCGGAAGCTCCTACGAGCAGTACTTC. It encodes CASSSVPSGSSYEQYF.

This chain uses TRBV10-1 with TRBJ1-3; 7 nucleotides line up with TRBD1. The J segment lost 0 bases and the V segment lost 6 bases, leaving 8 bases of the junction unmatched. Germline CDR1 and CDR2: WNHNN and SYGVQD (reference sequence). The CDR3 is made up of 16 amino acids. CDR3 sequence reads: CASRPGTETSGNTIYF. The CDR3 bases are TGCGCCAGCAGGCCCGGGACAGAGACCTCTGGAAACACCATATATTTT.

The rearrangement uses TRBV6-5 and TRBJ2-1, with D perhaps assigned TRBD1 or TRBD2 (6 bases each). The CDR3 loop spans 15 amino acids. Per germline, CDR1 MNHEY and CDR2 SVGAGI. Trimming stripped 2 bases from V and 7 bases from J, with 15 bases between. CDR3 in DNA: TGTGCCAGCAGTTACGAGGGGGGCGAGGGTAATGAGCAGTTCTTC. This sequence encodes CASSYEGGEGNEQFF.

Here the CDR3 reads CASSFREAGANVLTF. The CDR3 DNA sequence: TGTGCCAGCAGCTTCAGGGAGGCAGGGGCCAACGTCCTGACTTTC. The chain couples TRBV7-9 to TRBJ2-6, with D possibly TRBD2 on 6 matching bases. Per germline, CDR1 SEHNR and CDR2 FQNEAQ (reference sequence). The CDR3 length is 15 residues. V gave up 3 bases and J gave up 4 bases, with 10 bases separating them.

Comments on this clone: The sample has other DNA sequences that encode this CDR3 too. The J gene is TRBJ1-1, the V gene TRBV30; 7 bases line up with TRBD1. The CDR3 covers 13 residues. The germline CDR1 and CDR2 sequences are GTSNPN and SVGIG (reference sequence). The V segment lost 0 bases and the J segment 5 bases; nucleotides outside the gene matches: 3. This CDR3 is CAWSVSQGTEAFF. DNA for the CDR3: TGTGCCTGGAGTGTTTCACAGGGGACTGAAGCTTTCTTT.

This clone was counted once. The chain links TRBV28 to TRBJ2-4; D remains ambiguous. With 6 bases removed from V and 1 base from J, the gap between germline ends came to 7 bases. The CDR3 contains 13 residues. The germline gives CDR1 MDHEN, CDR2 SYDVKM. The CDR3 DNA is TGTGCCAGCAGAACCCGGGCCAAAAACATTCAGTACTTC. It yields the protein CASRTRAKNIQYF.

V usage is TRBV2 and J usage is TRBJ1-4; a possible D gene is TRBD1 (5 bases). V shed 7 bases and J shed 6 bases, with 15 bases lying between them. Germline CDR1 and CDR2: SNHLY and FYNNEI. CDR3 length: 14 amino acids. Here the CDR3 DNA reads TGTGCCAGCAAAGACGGGACGGCCTATGAAAAACTGTTTTTT. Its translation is CASKDGTAYEKLFF.

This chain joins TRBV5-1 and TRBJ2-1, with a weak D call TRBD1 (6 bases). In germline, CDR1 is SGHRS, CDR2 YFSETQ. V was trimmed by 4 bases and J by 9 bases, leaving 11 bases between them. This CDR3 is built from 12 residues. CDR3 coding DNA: TGCGCCAGCAGCACCCAGGGGACTGAGCAGTTCTTC. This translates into CASSTQGTEQFF.

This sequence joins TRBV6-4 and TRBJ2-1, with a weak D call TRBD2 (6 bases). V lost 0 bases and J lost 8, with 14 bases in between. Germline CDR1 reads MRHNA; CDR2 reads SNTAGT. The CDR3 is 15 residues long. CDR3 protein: CASSDSRTGVDEQFF. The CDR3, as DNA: TGTGCCAGCAGTGACTCGAGGACGGGGGTGGATGAGCAGTTCTTC.

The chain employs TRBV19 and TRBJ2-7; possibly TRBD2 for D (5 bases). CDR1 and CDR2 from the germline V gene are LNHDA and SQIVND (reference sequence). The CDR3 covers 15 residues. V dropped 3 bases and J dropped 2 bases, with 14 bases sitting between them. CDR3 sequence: CASSIARENPYEQYF. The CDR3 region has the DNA TGTGCCAGTAGTATTGCAAGGGAGAACCCCTACGAGCAGTACTTC.

CDR3 sequence reads: CASSEWDPGDTQYF. The DNA for the CDR3 is TGCGCCAGCAGTGAGTGGGACCCCGGGGATACGCAGTATTTT. V gene TRBV10-2 combines with J gene TRBJ2-3; D is possibly TRBD1 or TRBD2 (5 bases each). Trimming pared 1 base from V and 6 bases from J, leaving 11 bases between. Germline loops: CDR1 WSHSY, CDR2 SAAADI. The CDR3 covers 14 residues.

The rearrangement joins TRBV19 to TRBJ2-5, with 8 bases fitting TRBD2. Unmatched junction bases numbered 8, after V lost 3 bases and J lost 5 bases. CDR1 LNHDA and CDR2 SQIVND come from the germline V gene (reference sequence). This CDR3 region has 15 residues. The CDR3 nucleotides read TGTGCCAGTAGTATGGGGCGGGGGGCGGGGGAGACCCAGTACTTC. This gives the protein CASSMGRGAGETQYF.

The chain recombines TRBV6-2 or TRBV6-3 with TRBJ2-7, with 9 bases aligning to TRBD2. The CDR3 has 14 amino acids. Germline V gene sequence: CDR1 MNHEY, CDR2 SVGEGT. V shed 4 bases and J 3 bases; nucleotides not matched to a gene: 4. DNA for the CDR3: TGTGCCAGCAGTTTCAGCGGGGGGTACTACGAGCAGTACTTC. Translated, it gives CASSFSGGYYEQYF.

The CDR3 DNA sequence: TGTGCCAGCAGCCTCCGAGGGGGCGGGTACAATGAGCAGTTCTTC. Protein sequence: CASSLRGGGYNEQFF. V is TRBV7-3 and J is TRBJ2-1; 7 nucleotides agree with TRBD1. The junction had 8 bases not matched to a gene; V was cut back by 5 bases and J by 4 bases. The germline CDR1 and CDR2 sequences are SGHTA and FQGTGA. This CDR3 has 15 amino acids.

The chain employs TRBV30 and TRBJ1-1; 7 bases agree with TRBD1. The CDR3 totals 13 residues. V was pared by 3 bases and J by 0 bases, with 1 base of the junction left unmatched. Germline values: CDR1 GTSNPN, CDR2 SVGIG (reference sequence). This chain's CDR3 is CAWRTGLNTEAFF. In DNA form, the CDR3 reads TGTGCCTGGAGGACAGGGTTGAACACTGAAGCTTTCTTT.

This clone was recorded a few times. CDR3 residues: CASSLNMNTEAFF. Here the CDR3 DNA reads TGTGCCAGCAGCTTGAACATGAACACTGAAGCTTTCTTT. The gene calls are TRBV5-4 and TRBJ1-1; D not resolved. Germline values: CDR1 SGHNT, CDR2 YYREEE (reference sequence). The V and J ends lost 1 base and 0 bases respectively, with 4 bases between them. This CDR3 region has 13 residues.

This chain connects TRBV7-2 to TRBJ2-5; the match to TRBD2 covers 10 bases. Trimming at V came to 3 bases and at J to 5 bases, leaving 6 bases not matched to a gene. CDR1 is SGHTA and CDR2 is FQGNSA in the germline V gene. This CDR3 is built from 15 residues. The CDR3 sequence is CASSFSTSGVETQYF. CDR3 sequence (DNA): TGTGCCAGCAGCTTCAGTACTAGCGGGGTTGAGACCCAGTACTTC.

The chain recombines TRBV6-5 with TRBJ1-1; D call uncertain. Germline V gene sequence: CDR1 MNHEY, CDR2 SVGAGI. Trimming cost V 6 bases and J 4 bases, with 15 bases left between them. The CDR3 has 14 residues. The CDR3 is CASRPPKAATEAFF. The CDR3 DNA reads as TGTGCCAGCAGGCCACCGAAGGCTGCCACTGAAGCTTTCTTT.

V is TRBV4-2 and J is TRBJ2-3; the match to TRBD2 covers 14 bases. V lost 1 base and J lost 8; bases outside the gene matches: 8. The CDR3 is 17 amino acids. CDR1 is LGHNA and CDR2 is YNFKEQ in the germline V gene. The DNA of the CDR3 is TGTGCCAGCAGCCAAGGCCCCGGGACTAGCGGGGGTCCTACGCAGTATTTT. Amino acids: CASSQGPGTSGGPTQYF.

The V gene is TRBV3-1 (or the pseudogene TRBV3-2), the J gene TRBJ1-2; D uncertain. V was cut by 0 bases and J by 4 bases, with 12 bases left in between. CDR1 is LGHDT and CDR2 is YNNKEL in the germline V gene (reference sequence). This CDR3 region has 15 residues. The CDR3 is CASSQDLGSLYGYTF. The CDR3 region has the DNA TGTGCCAGCAGCCAAGATCTTGGTAGCCTCTATGGCTACACCTTC.

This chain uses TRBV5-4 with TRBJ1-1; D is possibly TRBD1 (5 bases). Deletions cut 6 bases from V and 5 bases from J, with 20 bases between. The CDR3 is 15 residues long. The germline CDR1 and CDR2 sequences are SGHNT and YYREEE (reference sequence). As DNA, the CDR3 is TGTGCCAGCACCCCGGGGGGGTCCCGGGGGACTGAAGCTTTCTTT. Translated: CASTPGGSRGTEAFF.

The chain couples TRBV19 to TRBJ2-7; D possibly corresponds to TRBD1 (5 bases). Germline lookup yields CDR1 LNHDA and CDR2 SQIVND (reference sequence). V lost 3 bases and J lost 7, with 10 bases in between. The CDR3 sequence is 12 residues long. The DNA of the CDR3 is TGTGCCAGTAGTATCCCAGGGTGGGAGCAGTACTTC. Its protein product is CASSIPGWEQYF.

Here the CDR3 reads CASSGLGRWNTEAFF. The DNA of the CDR3 is TGTGCCAGCAGCGGACTGGGACGGTGGAACACTGAAGCTTTCTTT. The chain combines TRBV7-9 with TRBJ1-1; D might be TRBD1 (5 bases). CDR1 and CDR2 (germline): SEHNR, FQNEAQ (reference sequence). Trimming removed 5 bases from V and 1 base from J, with 14 bases in between. CDR3 size: 15 residues.

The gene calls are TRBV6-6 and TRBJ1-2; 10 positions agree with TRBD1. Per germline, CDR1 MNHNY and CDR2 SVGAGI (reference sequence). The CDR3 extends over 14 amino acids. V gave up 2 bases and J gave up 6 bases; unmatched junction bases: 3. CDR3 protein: CASSYRQGANGYTF. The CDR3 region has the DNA TGTGCCAGCAGTTACAGACAGGGGGCAAATGGCTACACCTTC.

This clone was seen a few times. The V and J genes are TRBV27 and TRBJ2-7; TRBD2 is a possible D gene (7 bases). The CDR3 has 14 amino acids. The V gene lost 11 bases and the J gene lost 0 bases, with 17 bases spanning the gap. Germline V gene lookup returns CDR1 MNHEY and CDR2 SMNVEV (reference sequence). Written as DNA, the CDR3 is TGTGCCGCGGCAAGGGGGGGGCGCTCCTACGAGCAGTACTTC. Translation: CAAARGGRSYEQYF.